This T cell receptor beta chain was observed in a study of blood T cell repertoires in COVID-19. Study summary: The origin of the acute and convalescent COVID-19 samples was the United States, Italy and Spain.

The V end was cut by 1 base, the J end by 5 bases, with 14 bases between. From germline, CDR1 is KGHDR and CDR2 SFDVKD. The length of the CDR3 is 16 residues. Participants' own reports of clinical history determined their cohort assignment. Original processing methods: The authors estimated nucleated cell counts from reference gene primer amplification. Generated by immunoSEQ multiplex PCR, the TCRdb table keeps only in-frame clones and is missing some. The V and J calls and clone size are taken from that table; D and trimming were inferred from the DNA. The table lists about 360,000 clones, approximately 86% of them singletons, with around 2.1% in the top ten.

The J gene is TRBJ2-1, the V gene TRBV24-1; D possibly corresponds to TRBD1 (6 bases). This receptor was obtained from a woman aged 40-49 years with acute COVID-19. Input material: PBMCs or T cells enriched from blood (not recorded which). The DNA of the CDR3 is TGTGCCACCAGTGATTTTGAGAAGGGGGACCACAATGAGCAGTTCTTC. Its protein is CATSDFEKGDHNEQFF.